Sequencing of this T cell receptor (beta chain) was carried out in a study of OX40 agonist ivuxolimab in advanced cancers. This CDR3 comprises 17 residues. The ends lost 0 bases at V and 1 base at J; junction bases unmatched: 5. Per the germline V gene, CDR1 is SGDLS and CDR2 is YYNGEE. Measured with immunoSEQ multiplex PCR; TCRdb has only the in-frame clones, and not every one. The sample contains 84,000 or so clones, around 94% of which appear only once. This TCR was recovered from an adult with an advanced solid tumor such as melanoma, head and neck, liver or kidney cancer. The chain combines TRBV9 with TRBJ1-3; TRBD1 aligns across 9 bases. Sample: CD4+ or CD8+ T cells sorted from blood, taken in a trial of the OX40 agonist ivuxolimab. In DNA, the CDR3 is TGTGCCAGCAGCGTAGAACAGGGGGCTTTATCTGGAAACACCATATATTTT. This gives the protein CASSVEQGALSGNTIYF.